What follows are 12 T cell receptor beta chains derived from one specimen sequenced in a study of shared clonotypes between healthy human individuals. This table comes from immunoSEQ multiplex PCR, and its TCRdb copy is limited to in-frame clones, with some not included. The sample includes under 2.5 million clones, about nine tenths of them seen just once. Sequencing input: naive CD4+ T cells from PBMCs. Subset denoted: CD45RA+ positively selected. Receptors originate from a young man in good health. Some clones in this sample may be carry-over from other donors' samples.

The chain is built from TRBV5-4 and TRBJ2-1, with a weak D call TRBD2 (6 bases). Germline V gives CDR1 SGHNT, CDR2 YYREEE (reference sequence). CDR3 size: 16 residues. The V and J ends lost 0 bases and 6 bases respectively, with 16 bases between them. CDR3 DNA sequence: TGTGCCAGCAGCTTGGACTTAACACTAGCACTCAATGAGCAGTTCTTC. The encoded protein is CASSLDLTLALNEQFF.

This CDR3 is CASHNTGRVETQYF. The CDR3 bases are TGTGCCAGCCATAATACCGGCAGGGTGGAGACCCAGTACTTC. The gene calls are TRBV28 and TRBJ2-5; weak D call: TRBD1 (5 bases). Germline loops: CDR1 MDHEN, CDR2 SYDVKM. CDR3 size: 14 residues. The V and J ends lost 8 bases and 5 bases respectively, with 18 bases between them.

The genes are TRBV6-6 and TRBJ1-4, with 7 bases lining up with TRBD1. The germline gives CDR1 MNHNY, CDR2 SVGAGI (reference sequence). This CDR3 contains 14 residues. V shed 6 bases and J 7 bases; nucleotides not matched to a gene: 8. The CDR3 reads CASSPTGMGEKLFF. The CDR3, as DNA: TGTGCCAGCAGCCCGACAGGGATGGGTGAAAAACTGTTTTTT.

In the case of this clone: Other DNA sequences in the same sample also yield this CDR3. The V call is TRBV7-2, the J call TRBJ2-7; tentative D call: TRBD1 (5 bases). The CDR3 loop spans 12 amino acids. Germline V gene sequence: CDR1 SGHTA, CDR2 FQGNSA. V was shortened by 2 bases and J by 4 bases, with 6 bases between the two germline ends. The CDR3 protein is CASSLQGYEQYF. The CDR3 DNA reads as TGTGCCAGCAGCTTACAGGGATACGAGCAGTACTTC.

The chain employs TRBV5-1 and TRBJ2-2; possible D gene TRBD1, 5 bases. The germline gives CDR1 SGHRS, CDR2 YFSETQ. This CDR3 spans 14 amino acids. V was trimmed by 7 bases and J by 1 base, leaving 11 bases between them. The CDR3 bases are TGCGCCAGCCTTGACCAGGGGAACACCGGGGAGCTGTTTTTT. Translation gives CASLDQGNTGELFF.

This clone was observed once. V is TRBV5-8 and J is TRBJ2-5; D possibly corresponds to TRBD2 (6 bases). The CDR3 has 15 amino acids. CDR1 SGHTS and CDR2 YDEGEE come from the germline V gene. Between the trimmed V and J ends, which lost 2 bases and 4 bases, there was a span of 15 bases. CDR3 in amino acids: CASSFLDSRGETQYF. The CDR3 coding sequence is TGTGCCAGCAGCTTTTTGGACTCGCGGGGAGAGACCCAGTACTTC.

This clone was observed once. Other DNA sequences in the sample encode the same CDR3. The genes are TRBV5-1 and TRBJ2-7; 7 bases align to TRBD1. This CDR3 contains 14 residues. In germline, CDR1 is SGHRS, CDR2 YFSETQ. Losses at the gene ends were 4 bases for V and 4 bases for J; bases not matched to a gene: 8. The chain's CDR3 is CASSLTTGPYEQYF. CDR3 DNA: TGCGCCAGCAGCCTCACGACAGGGCCTTACGAGCAGTACTTC.

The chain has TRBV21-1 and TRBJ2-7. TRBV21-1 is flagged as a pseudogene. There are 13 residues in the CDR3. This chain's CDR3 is CASRTGPPYEQYF. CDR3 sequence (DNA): TGTGCCAGCAGGACCGGGCCTCCCTACGAGCAGTACTTC.

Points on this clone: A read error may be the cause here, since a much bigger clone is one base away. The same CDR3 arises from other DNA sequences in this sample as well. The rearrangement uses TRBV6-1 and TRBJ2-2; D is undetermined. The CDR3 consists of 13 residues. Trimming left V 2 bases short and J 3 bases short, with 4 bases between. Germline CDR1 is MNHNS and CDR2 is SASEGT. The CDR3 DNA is TGTGCCAGCAGTGAAAGGGACACCGGGGAGCTGTTTTTT. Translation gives CASSERDTGELFF.

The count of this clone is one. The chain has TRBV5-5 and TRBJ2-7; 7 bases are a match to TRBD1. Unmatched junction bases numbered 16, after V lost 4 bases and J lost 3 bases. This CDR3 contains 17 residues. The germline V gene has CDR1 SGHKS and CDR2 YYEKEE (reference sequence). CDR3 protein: CASSPAPTGVEVYEQYF. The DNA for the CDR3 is TGTGCCAGCAGCCCCGCCCCCACAGGGGTCGAGGTCTACGAGCAGTACTTC.

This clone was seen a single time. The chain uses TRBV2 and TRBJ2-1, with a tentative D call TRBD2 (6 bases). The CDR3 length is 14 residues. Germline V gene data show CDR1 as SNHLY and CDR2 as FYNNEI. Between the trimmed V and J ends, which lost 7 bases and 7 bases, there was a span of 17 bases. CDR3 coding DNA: TGTGCCAGCACCTTAGAAGGAGGGGATAATGAGCAGTTCTTC. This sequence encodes CASTLEGGDNEQFF.

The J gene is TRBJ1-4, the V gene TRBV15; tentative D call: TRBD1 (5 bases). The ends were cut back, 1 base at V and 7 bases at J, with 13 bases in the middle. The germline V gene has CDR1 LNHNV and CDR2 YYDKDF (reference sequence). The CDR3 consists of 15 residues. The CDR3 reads CATSRVGGLVEKLFF. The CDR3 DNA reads TGTGCCACCAGCAGAGTGGGGGGGTTGGTTGAAAAACTGTTTTTT.